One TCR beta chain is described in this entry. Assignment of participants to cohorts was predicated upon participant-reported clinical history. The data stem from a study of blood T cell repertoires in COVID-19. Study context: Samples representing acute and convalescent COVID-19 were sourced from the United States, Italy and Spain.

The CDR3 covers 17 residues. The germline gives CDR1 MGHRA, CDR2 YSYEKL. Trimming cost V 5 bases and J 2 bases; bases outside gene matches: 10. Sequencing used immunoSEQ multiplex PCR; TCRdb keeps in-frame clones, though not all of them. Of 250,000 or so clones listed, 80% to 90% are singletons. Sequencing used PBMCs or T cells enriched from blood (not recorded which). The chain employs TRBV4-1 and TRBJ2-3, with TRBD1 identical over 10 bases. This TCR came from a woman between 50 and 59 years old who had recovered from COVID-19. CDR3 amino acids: CASSARQGASLTDTQYF. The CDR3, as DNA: TGCGCCAGCAGCGCGAGACAGGGGGCCTCCCTCACAGATACGCAGTATTTT.